This TCR beta chain derives from a study of T cells in Graves' hyperthyroidism and ophthalmopathy. Study results and limitations: Ophthalmopathy and stable hyperthyroidism were separated by a 13 V-J model.

Stable Graves' hyperthyroidism denoted no ophthalmopathy progression over 18 months. RNA transcripts yielded amplified TCR beta CDR3 regions. The HTBI primer set drove a first-round RT-PCR of the TCR CDR3. TCRdb called the multiplex PCR reads again in MiXCR, with one record for every CDR3 protein. The sample lists a few hundred thousand distinct CDR3 sequences, approximately 44% occurring once. The CDR3 is 14 residues long. V dropped 2 bases and J dropped 7 bases, with 11 bases sitting between them. The germline CDR1 and CDR2 sequences are LGHNA and YNFKEQ. With respect to this clonotype: Antigen specificity is unknown. A read error is possible here, since a much larger clone lies one base away.

The gene calls are TRBV4-2 and TRBJ2-2, with D maybe TRBD2 (6 bases). The receptor's source is a young woman with Graves' hyperthyroidism. The sequencing sample was made of peripheral blood or thyroid tissue (not recorded which). CDR3 in amino acids: CASSQPEGIGELFF. The CDR3 bases are TGTGCCAGCAGCCAACCGGAGGGCATCGGGGAGCTGTTTTTT.